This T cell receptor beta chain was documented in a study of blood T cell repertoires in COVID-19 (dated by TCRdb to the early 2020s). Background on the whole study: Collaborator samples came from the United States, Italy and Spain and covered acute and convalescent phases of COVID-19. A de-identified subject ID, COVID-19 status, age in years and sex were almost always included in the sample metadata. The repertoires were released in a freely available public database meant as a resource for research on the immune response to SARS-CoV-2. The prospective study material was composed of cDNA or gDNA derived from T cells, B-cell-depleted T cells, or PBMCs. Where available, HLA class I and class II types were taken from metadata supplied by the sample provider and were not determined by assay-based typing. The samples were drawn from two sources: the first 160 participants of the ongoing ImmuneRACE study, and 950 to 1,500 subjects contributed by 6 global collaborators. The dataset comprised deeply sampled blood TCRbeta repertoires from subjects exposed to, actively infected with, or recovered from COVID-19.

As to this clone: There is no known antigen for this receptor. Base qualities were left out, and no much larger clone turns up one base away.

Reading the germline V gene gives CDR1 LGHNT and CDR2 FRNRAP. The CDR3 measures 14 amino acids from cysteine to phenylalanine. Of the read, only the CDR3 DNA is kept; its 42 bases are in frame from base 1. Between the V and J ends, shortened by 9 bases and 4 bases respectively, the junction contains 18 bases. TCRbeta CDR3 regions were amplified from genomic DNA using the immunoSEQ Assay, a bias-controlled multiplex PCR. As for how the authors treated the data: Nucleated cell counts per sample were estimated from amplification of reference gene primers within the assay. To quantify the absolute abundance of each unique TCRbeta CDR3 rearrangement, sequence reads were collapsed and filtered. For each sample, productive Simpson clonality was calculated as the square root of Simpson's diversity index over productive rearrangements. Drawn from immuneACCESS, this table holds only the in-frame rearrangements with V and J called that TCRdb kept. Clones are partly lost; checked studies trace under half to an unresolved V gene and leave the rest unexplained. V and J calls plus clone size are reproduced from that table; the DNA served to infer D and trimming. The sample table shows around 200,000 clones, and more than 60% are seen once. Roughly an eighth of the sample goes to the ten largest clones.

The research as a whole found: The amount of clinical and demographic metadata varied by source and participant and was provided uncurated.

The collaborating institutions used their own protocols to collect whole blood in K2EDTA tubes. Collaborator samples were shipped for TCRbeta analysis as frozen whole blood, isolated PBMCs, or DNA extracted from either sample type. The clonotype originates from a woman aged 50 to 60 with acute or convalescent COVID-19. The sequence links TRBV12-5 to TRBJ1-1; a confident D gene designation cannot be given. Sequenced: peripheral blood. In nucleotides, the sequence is TGTGCTAGCCAATCCGAGGGCCGAGGCACTGAAGCTTTCTTT. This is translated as CASQSEGRGTEAFF. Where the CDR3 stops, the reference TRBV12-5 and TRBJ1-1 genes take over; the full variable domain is DARVTQTPRHKVTEMGQEVTMRCQPILGHNTVFWYRQTMMQGLELLAYFRNRAPLDDSGMPKDRFSAEMPDATLATLKIQPSEPRDSAVYFCASQSEGRGTEAFFGQGTRLTVV.